The rows below give T cell receptor beta chains drawn from one sample of a study of glioma-infiltrating T cells. In TCRdb, the multiplex PCR reads were re-called with MiXCR into one record per CDR3 protein. The sample has around 120,000 distinct CDR3 sequences, 24% seen once. What was sequenced was glioma tissue, nonneoplastic brain tissue, or PBMCs (not recorded which). These receptors all stem from a human donor with low-grade glioma or glioblastoma, undergoing nonglioma brain surgery, or in good health (not recorded which). Both conserved end residues are part of each CDR3. The order of the fields is J gene, V gene, clone size, D gene, CDR3 protein, CDR3 DNA. D genes are given only for firm matches. Part of the rows lack a size; the others show once, few, many or a class for expanded clones.

TRBJ1-1 | TRBV18 | few | . | CASSPGHGSEAFF | TGTGCCAGCTCACCAGGACATGGTAGTGAAGCTTTCTTT
TRBJ1-2 | TRBV7-9 | many | TRBD1 | CASSFGQGYGYTF | TGTGCCAGCAGCTTCGGACAGGGCTATGGCTACACCTTC
TRBJ1-3 | TRBV20-1 | . | . | CSARPDGPGNTIYF | TGCAGTGCGCGCCCGGACGGTCCTGGAAACACCATATATTTT
TRBJ1-6 | TRBV4-2 | few | . | CASSQETAVSPLHF | TGTGCCAGCAGCCAAGAAACCGCGGTCTCACCCCTCCACTTT
TRBJ2-3 | TRBV14 | few | TRBD1 | CASSQDSGGTDTQYF | TGTGCCAGCAGCCAAGATTCAGGGGGAACAGATACGCAGTATTTT
TRBJ2-1 | TRBV7-9 | once | TRBD2 | CASSLDRGGVYNEQFF | TGTGCCAGCAGCTTGGACCGGGGGGGCGTGTACAATGAGCAGTTCTTC
TRBJ2-1 | TRBV3-1 | few | . | CASSQTRGEQFF | TGTGCCAGCAGCCAAACGCGCGGTGAGCAGTTCTTC
TRBJ1-2 | TRBV7-9 | few | TRBD1 | CASSLAGQSNYGYTF | TGTGCCAGCAGCTTAGCGGGACAGTCTAACTATGGCTACACCTTC
TRBJ1-6 | TRBV7-3 | . | . | CASSSSRGNSPLHF | TGTGCCAGCAGCTCCTCCCGCGGGAATTCACCCCTCCACTTT
TRBJ1-2 | TRBV3-1 | . | . | CASSQLRDIGYTF | TGTGCCAGCAGCCAATTAAGGGATATAGGCTACACCTTC
TRBJ1-2 | TRBV10-3 | many | . | CAIRTEDNYGYTF | TGTGCCATCAGGACAGAGGATAACTATGGCTACACCTTC
TRBJ2-2 | TRBV20-1 | . | TRBD1 | CSARARRGSTGELFF | TGCAGTGCTAGAGCCCGCAGGGGGTCCACCGGGGAGCTGTTTTTT
TRBJ1-6 | TRBV29-1 | . | . | CSVPGTSSYNSPLHF | TGCAGCGTCCCCGGGACGAGCTCCTATAATTCACCCCTCCACTTT
TRBJ2-5 | TRBV4-1 | . | . | CASSQDGRYQETQYF | TGCGCCAGCAGCCAAGATGGCAGGTACCAAGAGACCCAGTACTTC
TRBJ2-5 | TRBV7-2 | many | TRBD2 | CASSFERGQETQYF | TGTGCCAGCAGCTTTGAGCGGGGGCAAGAGACCCAGTACTTC
TRBJ1-5 | TRBV11-1 | . | . | CASSLQWPNQPQHF | TGTGCCAGCAGCCTACAGTGGCCCAATCAGCCCCAGCATTTT
TRBJ1-1 | TRBV18 | . | . | CASSPVNPVNTEAFF | TGTGCCAGCTCACCAGTTAATCCCGTGAACACTGAAGCTTTCTTT
TRBJ2-1 | TRBV7-2 | many | TRBD1 | CASSLGTGYNEQFF | TGTGCCAGCAGCTTAGGGACAGGCTACAATGAGCAGTTCTTC
TRBJ1-2 | TRBV2 | . | . | CASSRLGYTF | TGTGCCAGCAGCAGACTTGGCTACACCTTC
TRBJ2-3 | TRBV24-1 | many | . | CATSESGTDTQYF | TGTGCCACCAGTGAGTCAGGGACAGATACGCAGTATTTT
TRBJ1-6 | TRBV14 | . | . | CASSYSARRNSPLHF | TGTGCCAGCAGCTATTCGGCAAGGAGGAATTCACCCCTCCACTTT
TRBJ1-1 | TRBV11-2 | few | . | CASTYGAGNTEAFF | TGTGCCAGCACATACGGAGCCGGCAACACTGAAGCTTTCTTT
TRBJ1-2 | TRBV20-1 | many | . | CSAHRTEHRF | TGCAGTGCCCACCGGACAGAGCACCGCTTC
TRBJ2-3 | TRBV2 | few | . | CASSEWGLGTDTQYF | TGTGCCAGCAGTGAATGGGGCCTCGGCACAGATACGCAGTATTTT
TRBJ2-1 | TRBV4-1 | . | . | CASSQDPGNEQFF | TGCGCCAGCAGCCAAGATCCAGGCAATGAGCAGTTCTTC
TRBJ2-3 | TRBV7-2 | . | . | CTSSLTEITDTQYF | TGTACCAGCAGCTTAACGGAGATCACAGATACGCAGTATTTT
TRBJ1-5 | TRBV19 | . | . | CASSKGTTSNQPQHF | TGTGCCAGTAGTAAGGGGACAACTAGCAATCAGCCCCAGCATTTT
TRBJ2-3 | TRBV20-1 | . | TRBD1 | CSATGWPGDTQYF | TGCAGTGCGACAGGGTGGCCTGGGGATACGCAGTATTTT
TRBJ1-1 | TRBV7-2 | . | . | CASAPYSMNTEAFF | TGTGCCAGCGCTCCTTATAGTATGAACACTGAAGCTTTCTTT
TRBJ2-2 | TRBV2 | . | . | CASVREIPGELFF | TGTGCCTCCGTTAGGGAGATCCCCGGGGAGCTGTTTTTT
TRBJ1-2 | TRBV4-1 | few | TRBD1 | CASSPRSGGGAGGYGYTF | TGCGCCAGCAGCCCCCGGTCAGGGGGCGGTGCGGGGGGCTATGGCTACACCTTC
TRBJ1-5 | TRBV6-1 | many | TRBD1 | CASKGQVRQPQHF | TGTGCCAGCAAAGGACAGGTCCGTCAGCCCCAGCATTTT
TRBJ2-2 | TRBV7-2 | . | . | CASSLKPNTGELFF | TGTGCCAGCAGCTTGAAACCGAACACCGGGGAGCTGTTTTTT
TRBJ1-5 | TRBV28 | . | . | CASSYAGMDQPQHF | TGTGCCAGCAGTTATGCGGGGATGGATCAGCCCCAGCATTTT
TRBJ2-5 | TRBV6-1 | many | TRBD2 | CASPWGGKEETQYF | TGTGCCAGCCCTTGGGGGGGGAAGGAAGAGACCCAGTACTTC
TRBJ2-5 | TRBV7-2 | . | TRBD2 | CASSAPGLAGGSWTQYF | TGTGCCAGCAGCGCGCCGGGACTAGCGGGGGGATCATGGACCCAGTACTTC
TRBJ2-1 | TRBV6-5 | . | TRBD2 | CASSYSKSGGGSYNEQFF | TGTGCCAGCAGTTACTCGAAGTCGGGGGGAGGCTCCTACAATGAGCAGTTCTTC
TRBJ2-5 | TRBV20-1 | many | . | CSARDGTGETQYF | TGCAGTGCTAGAGACGGGACGGGGGAGACCCAGTACTTC
TRBJ1-2 | TRBV7-9 | . | TRBD1 | CASSRDREANYGYTF | TGTGCCAGCAGCCGGGACAGGGAAGCTAACTATGGCTACACCTTC
TRBJ1-4 | TRBV7-9 | few | . | CASSRARANEKLFF | TGTGCCAGCAGCCGGGCTAGGGCTAATGAAAAACTGTTTTTT
TRBJ1-1 | TRBV7-2 | . | TRBD1 | CASSPTRGGKWNTEPFF | TGTGCCAGCAGCCCGACTCGAGGGGGCAAATGGAACACTGAACCTTTCTTT
TRBJ1-2 | TRBV24-1 | . | . | CATSDLNRGYTF | TGTGCCACCAGTGATCTTAATCGGGGCTACACCTTC
TRBJ2-3 | TRBV7-2 | many | . | CASSLALRPDTQYF | TGTGCCAGCAGCTTAGCGCTGCGGCCAGATACGCAGTATTTT
TRBJ1-2 | TRBV6-1 | . | . | CASSYGGGSYGYTF | TGTGCCAGCAGTTATGGGGGCGGATCCTATGGCTACACCTTC
TRBJ1-2 | TRBV24-1 | . | TRBD1 | CATSDGGQGGGSNYGYTF | TGTGCCACCAGTGATGGGGGACAGGGCGGAGGATCGAACTATGGCTACACCTTC
TRBJ1-1 | TRBV6-1 | many | TRBD1 | CASSPGQGFTEAFF | TGTGCCAGCAGTCCGGGACAGGGTTTCACTGAAGCTTTCTTT
TRBJ2-1 | TRBV6-1 | many | TRBD2 | CASSLGLAGSSYNEQFF | TGTGCCAGCAGTTTGGGACTAGCGGGGAGCTCCTACAATGAGCAGTTCTTC
TRBJ1-1 | TRBV6-1 | many | . | CASSDPGGRTEAFF | TGTGCCAGCAGTGATCCAGGAGGCAGAACTGAAGCTTTCTTT
TRBJ1-1 | TRBV7-3 | . | TRBD1 | CASSSTGGDEAFF | TGTGCCAGCAGCTCGACAGGGGGGGATGAAGCTTTCTTT